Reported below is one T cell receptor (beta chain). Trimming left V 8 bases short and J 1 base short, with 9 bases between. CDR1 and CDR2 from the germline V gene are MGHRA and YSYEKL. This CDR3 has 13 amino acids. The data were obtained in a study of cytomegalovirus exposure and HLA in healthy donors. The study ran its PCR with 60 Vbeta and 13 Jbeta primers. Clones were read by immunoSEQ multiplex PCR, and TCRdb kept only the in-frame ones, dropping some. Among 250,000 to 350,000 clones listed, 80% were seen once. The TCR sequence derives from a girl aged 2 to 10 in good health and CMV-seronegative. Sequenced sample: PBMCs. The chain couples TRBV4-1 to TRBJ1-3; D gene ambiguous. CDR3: CASGPGSGNTIYF. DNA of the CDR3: TGCGCCAGCGGACCGGGATCTGGAAACACCATATATTTT.